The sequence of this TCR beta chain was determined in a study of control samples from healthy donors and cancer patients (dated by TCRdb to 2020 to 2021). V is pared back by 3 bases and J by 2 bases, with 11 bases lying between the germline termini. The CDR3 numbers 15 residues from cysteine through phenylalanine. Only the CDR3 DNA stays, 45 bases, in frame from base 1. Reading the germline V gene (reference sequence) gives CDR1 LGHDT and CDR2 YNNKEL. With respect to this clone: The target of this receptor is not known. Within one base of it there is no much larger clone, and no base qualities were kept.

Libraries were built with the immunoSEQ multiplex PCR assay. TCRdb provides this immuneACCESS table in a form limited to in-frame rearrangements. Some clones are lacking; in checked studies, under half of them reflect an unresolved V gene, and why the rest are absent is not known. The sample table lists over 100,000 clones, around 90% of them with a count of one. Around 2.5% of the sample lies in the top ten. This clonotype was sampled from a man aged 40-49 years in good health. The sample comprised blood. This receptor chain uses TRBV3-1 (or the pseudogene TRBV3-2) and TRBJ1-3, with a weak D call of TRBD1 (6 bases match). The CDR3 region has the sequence CASSQTGTTGNTIYF. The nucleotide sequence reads TGTGCCAGCAGCCAGACCGGGACAACTGGAAACACCATATATTTT.